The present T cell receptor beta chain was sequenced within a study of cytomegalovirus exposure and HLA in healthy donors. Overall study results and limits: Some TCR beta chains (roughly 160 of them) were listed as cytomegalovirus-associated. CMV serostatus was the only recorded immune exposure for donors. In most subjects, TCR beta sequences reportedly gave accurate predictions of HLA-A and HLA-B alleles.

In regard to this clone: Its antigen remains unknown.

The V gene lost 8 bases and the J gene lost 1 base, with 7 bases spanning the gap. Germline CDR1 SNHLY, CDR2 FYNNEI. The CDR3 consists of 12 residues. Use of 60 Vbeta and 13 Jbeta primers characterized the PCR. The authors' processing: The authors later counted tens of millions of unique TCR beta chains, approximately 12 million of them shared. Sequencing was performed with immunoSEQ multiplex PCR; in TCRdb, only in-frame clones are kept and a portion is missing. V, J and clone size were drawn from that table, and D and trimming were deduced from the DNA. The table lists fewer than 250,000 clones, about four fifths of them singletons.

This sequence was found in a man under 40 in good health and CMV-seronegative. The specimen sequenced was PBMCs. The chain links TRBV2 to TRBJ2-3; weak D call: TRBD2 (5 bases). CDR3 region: CASSRGTDTQYF. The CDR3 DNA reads TGTGCCAGCTCGAGGGGCACAGATACGCAGTATTTT.